Included here is one T cell receptor (beta chain) sequence, with context. Assay: immunoSEQ multiplex PCR; the TCRdb copy retains only in-frame clones and omits some. Among roughly 49,000 clones, 78% were seen once, and the ten largest hold 3.4%. The data are from a study of early stage breast cancer tumors. Sequencing used blood. The sequence was collected from a person aged 40 to 50 with breast cancer.

Here the CDR3 reads CAISESVRQETQYF. In DNA, the CDR3 is TGTGCCATCAGTGAGTCGGTCAGACAAGAGACCCAGTACTTC. The rearrangement joins TRBV10-3 to TRBJ2-5; D remains unclear. V lost 0 bases and J lost 2, with 7 bases in between. CDR1 is ENHRY, CDR2 SYGVKD, per germline. The CDR3 extends over 14 amino acids.